The 28 T cell receptor beta chains below come from one sample, sequenced in a study of shared clonotypes between healthy human individuals. Assay used: immunoSEQ multiplex PCR; TCRdb lists only in-frame clones, some missing. The data contain a few million clones, 85% to 95% of them singletons. Sample: naive CD4+ T cells from PBMCs. As to subset: CD45RA+ positively selected. Receptors originate from a man aged 18 to 30 in good health. Some clones in this sample may be carry-over from other donors' samples.

V is TRBV18 and J is TRBJ2-5; either TRBD1 or TRBD2 may supply D (5 bases each). Trimming pared 3 bases from V and 4 bases from J, leaving 12 bases between. There are 14 residues in the CDR3. Per the germline V gene, CDR1 is KGHSH and CDR2 is LQKENI. The CDR3: CASSPQGTGETQYF. In nucleotides, the CDR3 is TGTGCCAGCTCACCCCAAGGGACGGGAGAGACCCAGTACTTC.

The rearrangement links TRBV7-2 to TRBJ2-2; D is possibly TRBD2 (5 bases). Germline V lookup: CDR1 SGHTA, CDR2 FQGNSA. With 5 bases removed from V and 3 bases from J, the gap between germline ends came to 16 bases. The CDR3 runs to 16 residues. The CDR3 here is CASSLRRVLHTGELFF. Written as DNA, the CDR3 is TGTGCCAGCAGCCTCCGGCGGGTCTTACACACCGGGGAGCTGTTTTTT.

The chain employs TRBV6-1 and TRBJ2-3; a possible D gene is TRBD1 (5 bases). Germline V gene lookup returns CDR1 MNHNS and CDR2 SASEGT. The CDR3 consists of 13 residues. V was trimmed by 6 bases and J by 2 bases, leaving 9 bases between them. The CDR3 is CASSGQLTDTQYF. CDR3 nucleotides: TGTGCCAGCAGCGGACAACTCACAGATACGCAGTATTTT.

The rearrangement joins TRBV9 to TRBJ2-5; 9 bases match TRBD1. There are 15 residues in the CDR3. In germline, CDR1 is SGDLS, CDR2 YYNGEE. The ends lost 4 bases at V and 2 bases at J; junction bases unmatched: 6. The CDR3 nucleotides are TGTGCCAGCAGCCCCGGGACAGGGCCTCAAGAGACCCAGTACTTC. Amino acids: CASSPGTGPQETQYF.

The chain carries TRBV7-2 and TRBJ2-1; D ambiguous. Germline V gives CDR1 SGHTA, CDR2 FQGNSA. The CDR3 totals 15 residues. V lost 5 bases and J lost 2, with 13 bases in between. DNA for the CDR3: TGTGCCAGCAGCCGATCTAGAAACACCTACAATGAGCAGTTCTTC. Translation: CASSRSRNTYNEQFF.

The chain is built from TRBV7-9 and TRBJ2-1, with 11 nucleotides matching TRBD2. The CDR3 consists of 15 residues. The junction had 6 bases not matched to a gene; V was cut back by 5 bases and J by 6 bases. Germline CDR1 and CDR2: SEHNR and FQNEAQ (reference sequence). The CDR3 DNA is TGTGCCAGCAGCCTGGGACTAGCGGTGCTCAATGAGCAGTTCTTC. It encodes CASSLGLAVLNEQFF.

The sample holds one count of this clone. The chain is built from TRBV6-1 and TRBJ2-5; perhaps TRBD1 as D (6 bases). The CDR3 has 14 residues. Deletions cut 8 bases from V and 1 base from J, with 14 bases between. Germline lookup yields CDR1 MNHNS and CDR2 SASEGT. As DNA, the CDR3 is TGTGCCAGCTGGGGCAGACAGGTCCAAGAGACCCAGTACTTC. This gives the protein CASWGRQVQETQYF.

V is TRBV7-6 and J is TRBJ2-7; the match to TRBD2 covers 9 bases. The germline gives CDR1 SGHVS, CDR2 FNYEAQ. The CDR3 is 15 amino acids. Losses at the gene ends were 1 base for V and 7 bases for J; bases not matched to a gene: 8. CDR3 sequence (DNA): TGTGCCAGCAGCTTAGGAGGCGGGGGGGCGCTTGAGCAGTACTTC. Residues: CASSLGGGGALEQYF.

The chain has TRBV11-2 and TRBJ2-3, with D possibly TRBD2 on 7 matching bases. CDR3 length: 15 amino acids. Trimming removed 0 bases from V and 5 bases from J, with 12 bases in between. Looked up from germline, CDR1 is SGHAT and CDR2 is FQNNGV. The CDR3 loop is CASSLDGGQIDTQYF. In nucleotides, the CDR3 is TGTGCCAGCAGCTTAGACGGGGGGCAGATAGATACGCAGTATTTT.

The chain uses TRBV5-5 and TRBJ1-2, with unresolved D. The CDR3 covers 12 residues. Germline values: CDR1 SGHKS, CDR2 YYEKEE (reference sequence). V was cut by 2 bases and J by 1 base, with 3 bases left in between. DNA for the CDR3: TGTGCCAGCAGCTTCAGTAACTATGGCTACACCTTC. It translates to CASSFSNYGYTF.

The rearrangement uses TRBV5-1 and TRBJ1-1; 7 bases fit TRBD1. The germline V gene has CDR1 SGHRS and CDR2 YFSETQ. Trimming removed 2 bases from V and 1 base from J; junction bases left unmatched: 5. CDR3 size: 15 residues. Written as DNA, the CDR3 is TGCGCCAGCAGCTTAGGGACAGCCTCGAACACTGAAGCTTTCTTT. It is translated as CASSLGTASNTEAFF.

This clone was found once. This chain connects TRBV7-9 to TRBJ2-3; perhaps D is TRBD1 or TRBD2 (5 bases each). Germline V CDR1 and CDR2: SEHNR, FQNEAQ (reference sequence). The CDR3 contains 14 residues. V was trimmed by 6 bases and J by 2 bases, leaving 12 bases between them. The CDR3 loop is CASRRRDPTDTQYF. For the CDR3, the DNA is TGTGCCAGCAGACGCAGGGACCCCACAGATACGCAGTATTTT.

The rearrangement uses TRBV11-2 and TRBJ1-5, with 9 bases matching TRBD1. The CDR3 is 16 residues long. The junction had 9 bases not matched to a gene; V was cut back by 5 bases and J by 4 bases. Germline CDR1 and CDR2: SGHAT and FQNNGV. This CDR3 reads CASSRGTGRVNQPQHF. DNA of the CDR3: TGTGCCAGCAGCCGAGGGACAGGGAGAGTGAATCAGCCCCAGCATTTT.

The chain joins TRBV5-3 to TRBJ2-2, with unresolved D. TRBV5-3 is an open reading frame, and its role is uncertain. Deletions cut 3 bases from V and 5 bases from J, with 8 bases between. This CDR3 is 13 amino acids long. Here the CDR3 reads CARSWNSTGELFF. The CDR3 coding sequence is TGTGCCAGAAGCTGGAACAGTACCGGGGAGCTGTTTTTT.

The count of this clone is one. J is TRBJ2-2 and V is TRBV28; weak D call: TRBD2 (6 bases). The germline V and J ends were trimmed by 3 bases and 8 bases, with 16 bases remaining between them. CDR3 size: 15 residues. Germline CDR1 is MDHEN and CDR2 is SYDVKM. The CDR3 nucleotides read TGTGCCAGCAGTTTCCAACTGGGGGGTACGGGGGAGCTGTTTTTT. This gives the protein CASSFQLGGTGELFF. Using reference TRBV28 and TRBJ2-2 for the parts outside the CDR3, the full variable domain is DVKVTQSSRYLVKRTGEKVFLECVQDMDHENMFWYRQDPGLGLRLIYFSYDVKMKEKGDIPEGYSVSREKKERFSLILESASTNQTSMYLCASSFQLGGTGELFFGEGSRLTVL.

J is TRBJ1-6 and V is TRBV25-1; D gene uncertain. Trimming removed 6 bases at V and 9 bases at J, with 21 bases between. The CDR3 covers 16 residues. Germline CDR1 and CDR2: MGHDK and SYGVNS. The CDR3 loop is CASRTPDGGEGSPLHF. CDR3 nucleotides: TGTGCCAGCAGGACCCCCGATGGCGGGGAAGGTTCACCCCTCCACTTT.

The table lists this clone with a count of one. V gene TRBV15 combines with J gene TRBJ2-1, with 10 bases aligning to TRBD2. J gave up 8 bases and V 0 bases, and 13 bases lay outside the gene matches. The CDR3 spans 18 residues. The germline V gene encodes CDR1 LNHNV and CDR2 YYDKDF (reference sequence). The CDR3: CATSRDKTTSGWVHEQFF. The CDR3 nucleotides are TGTGCCACCAGCAGAGATAAAACGACTAGCGGGTGGGTACATGAGCAGTTCTTC.

V gene TRBV6-5 combines with J gene TRBJ2-7; weak D call: TRBD2 (5 bases). The germline CDR1 and CDR2 sequences are MNHEY and SVGAGI. V was shortened by 5 bases and J by 9 bases, with 14 bases between the two germline ends. The CDR3 has 12 residues. The CDR3 sequence: CASSPGPSGQYF. CDR3 bases: TGTGCCAGCAGTCCTGGGCCGAGCGGGCAGTACTTC.

Points on this clone: Other DNA sequences of this sample code for an identical CDR3. This chain links TRBV6-6 with TRBJ1-1; no reliable D call. Trimming shortened V by 6 bases and J by 4 bases, and 9 bases separated the two germline ends. Germline V CDR1 and CDR2: MNHNY, SVGAGI (reference sequence). CDR3 length: 12 amino acids. This CDR3 is CASSPRTTEAFF. The CDR3, as DNA: TGTGCCAGCAGCCCCCGAACCACTGAAGCTTTCTTT.

This chain connects TRBV7-8 to TRBJ2-7, with D tentatively TRBD1 (6 bases). Between the trimmed V and J ends, which lost 5 bases and 5 bases, there was a span of 22 bases. The CDR3 totals 16 residues. Germline values: CDR1 SGHVS, CDR2 FQNEAQ. The CDR3 sequence is CASSPRTALKLHEQYF. The CDR3 DNA is TGTGCCAGCAGCCCGCGGACAGCCCTAAAGCTTCACGAGCAGTACTTC.

The rearrangement joins TRBV5-1 to TRBJ2-7; D ambiguous. Germline V CDR1 and CDR2: SGHRS, YFSETQ. The CDR3 has 15 residues. V dropped 0 bases and J dropped 3 bases, with 13 bases sitting between them. This CDR3 reads CASSLGKPKSYEQYF. For the CDR3, the DNA is TGCGCCAGCAGCTTGGGGAAACCAAAAAGCTACGAGCAGTACTTC. Full variable domain (outside the CDR3, taken from reference TRBV5-1 and TRBJ2-7): KAGVTQTPRYLIKTRGQQVTLSCSPISGHRSVSWYQQTPGQGLQFLFEYFSETQRNKGNFPGRFSGRQFSNSRSEMNVSTLELGDSALYLCASSLGKPKSYEQYFGPGTRLTVT.

V gene TRBV4-1 combines with J gene TRBJ2-4; 7 nucleotides match TRBD1. The CDR3 totals 15 residues. From germline, CDR1 is MGHRA and CDR2 YSYEKL. V trimming: 4 bases; J trimming: 0 bases; junction bases outside the gene matches: 3. As DNA, the CDR3 is TGCGCCAGCAGCCTAAACAGGGGAGCCAAAAACATTCAGTACTTC. Encoded protein: CASSLNRGAKNIQYF.

The V call is TRBV18, the J call TRBJ2-4; 8 positions match TRBD1. CDR1 and CDR2 (germline): KGHSH, LQKENI. The V and J ends lost 0 bases and 4 bases, in that order; junction bases with no gene match: 5. The CDR3 consists of 16 residues. DNA of the CDR3: TGTGCCAGCTCACCACCGCCGACAGGGGCTAAAAACATTCAGTACTTC. It translates to CASSPPPTGAKNIQYF.

V and J are TRBV29-1 and TRBJ1-2, with TRBD1 identical over 11 bases. CDR1 is SQVTM, CDR2 ANQGSEA, per germline. The J segment lost 4 bases and the V segment lost 3 bases, leaving 4 bases of the junction unmatched. This CDR3 contains 14 residues. The CDR3 is CSVDWDRGSYGYTF. The DNA of the CDR3 is TGCAGCGTTGACTGGGACAGGGGGAGCTATGGCTACACCTTC.

The genes are TRBV28 and TRBJ2-7, with TRBD1 identical over 8 bases. The CDR3 runs to 19 residues. Germline CDR1 is MDHEN and CDR2 is SYDVKM. The trim removed 4 bases at V and 3 bases at J, leaving 20 bases unmatched. Here the CDR3 DNA reads TGTGCCAGCAGTTCACAATCCGGGACAGGATACAGAGCCCTCTACGAGCAGTACTTC. Its protein product is CASSSQSGTGYRALYEQYF.

This clone was recorded once. J is TRBJ2-7 and V is TRBV7-2, with 8 positions matching TRBD1. The CDR3 contains 15 residues. The germline gives CDR1 SGHTA, CDR2 FQGNSA. V was clipped by 5 bases and J by 5 bases; unmatched bases: 11. The DNA of the CDR3 is TGTGCCAGCAGCCCACGGACAGGGAATTCCCACGAGCAGTACTTC. Protein sequence: CASSPRTGNSHEQYF.

The chain carries TRBV5-5 and TRBJ1-4; 7 bases are a match to TRBD1. The CDR3 runs 16 residues. From germline, CDR1 is SGHKS and CDR2 YYEKEE (reference sequence). V trimming: 1 base; J trimming: 5 bases; junction bases outside the gene matches: 8. CDR3 region: CASSLRVGGGNEKLFF. CDR3 DNA sequence: TGTGCCAGCAGCTTGAGAGTGGGAGGGGGCAATGAAAAACTGTTTTTT.

This clone was counted only a few times. V and J are TRBV19 and TRBJ1-3; 7 bases are shared with TRBD1. Germline V CDR1 and CDR2: LNHDA, SQIVND (reference sequence). V gave up 6 bases and J gave up 5 bases; unmatched junction bases: 7. This CDR3 has 14 amino acids. CDR3 in DNA: TGTGCCAGTAGAAGAGGACAGGATCGAAACACCATATATTTT. As protein: CASRRGQDRNTIYF.